The clone carrying this T cell receptor beta chain was detected a few times. The germline gives CDR1 SEHNR, CDR2 FQNEAQ (reference sequence). V was clipped by 0 bases and J by 7 bases; unmatched bases: 2. CDR3 length equals 14 residues. Original analysis: Scientists estimated how many nucleated cells there were by amplifying reference gene primers. The protocol was immunoSEQ multiplex PCR, while the TCRdb copy is restricted to in-frame clones and leaves out a portion. V and J calls and clone size are given by that table; D and trimming were obtained from the DNA. The sample holds under 150,000 clones, roughly 83% seen once. The data were obtained in a study of blood T cell repertoires in COVID-19. Study as a whole: COVID-19 samples from acute and convalescent phases originated in the United States, Italy and Spain.

Sequencing used peripheral blood. V usage is TRBV7-9 and J usage is TRBJ2-1; TRBD2 agrees at 8 bases. The clonotype comes from a man aged 60 to 75 with acute or convalescent COVID-19. The CDR3 nucleotides read TGTGCCAGCAGCTTAGCGTCTAGCGGGAATGAGCAGTTCTTC. Its translation: CASSLASSGNEQFF. Full variable domain (remainder filled in from reference TRBV7-9 and TRBJ2-1): DTGVSQNPRHKITKRGQNVTFRCDPISEHNRLYWYRQTLGQGPEFLTYFQNEAQLEKSRLLSDRFSAERPKGSFSTLEIQRTEQGDSAMYLCASSLASSGNEQFFGPGTRLTVL.